These 25 T cell receptor beta chains came from one sample sequenced in a study of regulatory T cells in long-lasting Graves disease. Building of the TCR beta libraries involved iRepertoire HTBI primers and Arm-PCR of CDR3 regions. Each CDR3 protein is one row after TCRdb ran MiXCR on the multiplex PCR reads. Altogether 500,000 to 700,000 distinct CDR3 sequences are present, roughly 15% being singletons, with the ten largest covering more than 15%. The sample's time point: newly diagnosed GD, antithyroid drugs for less than 3 months. Researchers made the TCR library from RNA that was extracted from PBMCs. The data also belong to a second study, concerning T cells in Graves' hyperthyroidism and ophthalmopathy.

Here the sequenced sample was peripheral blood mononuclear cells (PBMCs), taken at new diagnosis, from a patient treated with antithyroid drugs. These TCRs come from a woman aged 25 to 45 with Graves disease.

The chain has TRBV7-2 and TRBJ1-2; 10 nucleotides align to TRBD1. After removal of 6 bases from V and 3 bases from J, the junction contained 10 bases not matched to a gene. The CDR3 is 16 amino acids. Germline CDR1 and CDR2: SGHTA and FQGNSA. The CDR3 spells CASRRPGTGVDYGYTF. The CDR3 bases are TGTGCCAGCAGAAGGCCCGGGACAGGGGTGGACTATGGCTACACCTTC.

The gene calls are TRBV18 and TRBJ2-3, with 14 bases lining up with TRBD2. Trimming at V came to 6 bases and at J to 4 bases, leaving 6 bases not matched to a gene. The germline V gene encodes CDR1 KGHSH and CDR2 LQKENI. The CDR3 is 16 residues long. The CDR3 region has the DNA TGTGCCAGCTCTGCGGGACTAGCGGGAGCCTCAGATACGCAGTATTTT. Translated, it gives CASSAGLAGASDTQYF.

This clonotype has a count of ten or more. The rearrangement uses TRBV2 and TRBJ1-5; a weak D match, TRBD1 (5 bases). With 4 bases removed from V and 4 bases from J, the gap between germline ends came to 14 bases. The germline CDR1 and CDR2 sequences are SNHLY and FYNNEI. The CDR3 length is 15 residues. The CDR3 sequence is CASSVTDSHNQPQHF. The CDR3 DNA is TGTGCCAGCAGTGTCACTGACAGCCATAATCAGCCCCAGCATTTT.

This clonotype was seen ten or more times. This chain joins TRBV5-1 and TRBJ1-1, with a weak D call TRBD1 (6 bases). Trimming removed 3 bases at V and 4 bases at J, with 13 bases between. CDR1 is SGHRS and CDR2 is YFSETQ in the germline V gene. This CDR3 has 14 residues. The DNA of the CDR3 is TGCGCCAGCAGCTCCGAGGGGGGTACCACTGAAGCTTTCTTT. Translating it yields CASSSEGGTTEAFF. Together with reference TRBV5-1 and TRBJ1-1, the CDR3 gives the full variable domain: KAGVTQTPRYLIKTRGQQVTLSCSPISGHRSVSWYQQTPGQGLQFLFEYFSETQRNKGNFPGRFSGRQFSNSRSEMNVSTLELGDSALYLCASSSEGGTTEAFFGQGTRLTVV.

The rearrangement links TRBV29-1 to TRBJ2-7; 9 bases match TRBD1. Germline V gives CDR1 SQVTM, CDR2 ANQGSEA. Trimming cost V 6 bases and J 3 bases; bases outside gene matches: 3. The CDR3 extends over 12 amino acids. The CDR3 region has the DNA TGCAGCGTCGGGACAGGGTACTACGAGCAGTACTTC. This translates into CSVGTGYYEQYF.

The table lists this clonotype with many counts. The CDR3, as DNA: TGTGCCAGCAGGCGGCTCAGGGCCGACTCCTATAATTCACCCCTCCACTTT. Its translation is CASRRLRADSYNSPLHF. This chain connects TRBV28 to TRBJ1-6; the D gene is possibly TRBD1 (5 bases). V lost 6 bases and J 0 bases, leaving 15 bases between the germline ends. The CDR3 consists of 17 residues. Germline values: CDR1 MDHEN, CDR2 SYDVKM. The full variable domain, with the rest looked up from reference TRBV28 and TRBJ1-6, is DVKVTQSSRYLVKRTGEKVFLECVQDMDHENMFWYRQDPGLGLRLIYFSYDVKMKEKGDIPEGYSVSREKKERFSLILESASTNQTSMYLCASRRLRADSYNSPLHFGNGTRLTVT.

The chain is built from TRBV5-1 and TRBJ2-5; 7 bases agree with TRBD2. The CDR3 has 17 amino acids. After removal of 1 base from V and 1 base from J, the junction contained 10 bases not matched to a gene. CDR1 is SGHRS and CDR2 is YFSETQ in the germline V gene. The CDR3 region is CASSLRGFAGVQETQYF. CDR3 nucleotides: TGCGCCAGCAGCTTGAGAGGGTTTGCGGGGGTCCAAGAGACCCAGTACTTC.

Many counts were recorded for this clonotype. The gene calls are TRBV2 and TRBJ2-5; 11 nucleotides agree with TRBD1. This CDR3 is 18 amino acids long. Germline CDR1 SNHLY, CDR2 FYNNEI. Unmatched junction bases numbered 18, after V lost 10 bases and J lost 2 bases. The chain's CDR3 is CAIEYRDRGFYGQETQYF. For the CDR3, the DNA is TGTGCCATAGAGTACCGGGACAGGGGGTTTTATGGGCAAGAGACCCAGTACTTC. The full variable domain, its missing parts supplied by reference TRBV2 and TRBJ2-5, is EPEVTQTPSHQVTQMGQEVILRCVPISNHLYFYWYRQILGQKVEFLVSFYNNEISEKSEIFDDQFSVERPDGSNFTLKIRSTKLEDSAMYFCAIEYRDRGFYGQETQYFGPGTRLLVL.

As for this clonotype: This could be a read error, since a much larger clone is one nucleotide away. The chain is built from TRBV14 and TRBJ1-1; no clear D. Germline CDR1 is SGHDN and CDR2 is FVKESK. This CDR3 spans 13 amino acids. The CDR3 region is CVSSQDIFTEAFF. The CDR3 DNA reads TGTGTCAGCAGCCAAGATATATTCACTGAAGCTTTCTTT.

This clonotype was seen at least ten times. The gene calls are TRBV20-1 and TRBJ2-7; D gene ambiguous. The V end lost 6 bases, the J end lost 0 bases, and 12 bases lay between the germline ends. Looked up from germline, CDR1 is DFQATT and CDR2 is SNEGSKA (reference sequence). The CDR3 length is 13 residues. CDR3 in DNA: TGCAGTGCACCGGACCAAAACTCCTACGAGCAGTACTTC. Protein sequence: CSAPDQNSYEQYF.

Comment on this clonotype: A far larger clone is a single base away, which makes a read error likely. The chain employs TRBV6-2 or TRBV6-3 and TRBJ1-1; D is possibly TRBD1 (5 bases). Germline CDR1 MNHEY, CDR2 SVGEGT. The CDR3 is 12 amino acids. CDR3 sequence reads: CTSRGPNTEAFF. CDR3 coding DNA: TGTACCAGCCGGGGCCCGAACACTGAAGCTTTCTTT.

The CDR3 protein is CASSYSSVYNEQFF. CDR3 in DNA: TGTGCCAGCAGTTACTCCTCTGTATACAATGAGCAGTTCTTC. The V call is TRBV6-5, the J call TRBJ2-1, with D unresolved. Germline-derived CDR1 and CDR2 are MNHEY and SVGAGI. The CDR3 runs 14 residues. Trimming left V 0 bases short and J 4 bases short, with 7 bases between.

The gene calls are TRBV11-2 and TRBJ2-3; 10 positions agree with TRBD1. The CDR3 is made up of 17 amino acids. Germline V gives CDR1 SGHAT, CDR2 FQNNGV. Germline trimming cut 0 bases from V and 2 bases from J; bases unmatched to any gene: 5. The CDR3 reads CASSLDGTGANTDTQYF. CDR3 DNA sequence: TGTGCCAGCAGCTTAGATGGGACAGGGGCGAACACAGATACGCAGTATTTT.

This clonotype was seen ten or more times. CDR3 nucleotides: TGTGCCAGCAGCCGGACTGCGAGCTCCTACGAGCAGTACTTC. Amino acids: CASSRTASSYEQYF. The rearrangement links TRBV11-2 to TRBJ2-7; maybe TRBD2 (5 bases). Germline V gene sequence: CDR1 SGHAT, CDR2 FQNNGV. V lost 5 bases and J lost 0, with 11 bases in between. This CDR3 is built from 14 residues.

This clonotype was observed at least ten times. An end of the junction differs from the germline gene, which may be a read error. The chain employs TRBV5-1 and TRBJ2-3; D remains unclear. This CDR3 region has 13 residues. Germline V gives CDR1 SGHRS, CDR2 YFSETQ. The CDR3 DNA follows: TGTGCCAGCAGCTTGGCTAGCACAGATACGCAGTATTTT. It yields the protein CASSLASTDTQYF. Filled out from reference TRBV5-1 and TRBJ2-3, the complete variable domain reads KAGVTQTPRYLIKTRGQQVTLSCSPISGHRSVSWYQQTPGQGLQFLFEYFSETQRNKGNFPGRFSGRQFSNSRSEMNVSTLELGDSALYLCASSLASTDTQYFGPGTRLTVL.

V gene TRBV14 combines with J gene TRBJ1-2; D not certain. The CDR3 length is 15 residues. Germline CDR1 is SGHDN and CDR2 is FVKESK. V lost 0 bases, J lost 3 bases, and 11 bases lay in between. The CDR3 coding sequence is TGTGCCAGCAGCCAAGACGTGACGCCAGACTATGGCTACACCTTC. Protein: CASSQDVTPDYGYTF.

The chain employs TRBV28 and TRBJ2-5; 10 bases map to TRBD2. The CDR3 is made up of 15 amino acids. J lost 2 bases, V lost 2 bases, and 2 bases had no gene match. Germline lookup yields CDR1 MDHEN and CDR2 SYDVKM. CDR3 sequence: CASSLQLAGQETQYF. The CDR3 DNA is TGTGCCAGCAGTTTACAACTAGCGGGACAAGAGACCCAGTACTTC.

This clonotype was picked up many times. The CDR3 is CASSPYGKNIQYF. The CDR3 nucleotides are TGTGCCAGCAGCCCTTACGGCAAAAACATTCAGTACTTC. V and J are TRBV12-3 or TRBV12-4 and TRBJ2-4; D gene unclear. This CDR3 is 13 amino acids long. V was clipped by 6 bases and J by 3 bases, with 9 bases between them.

At least ten counts were recorded for this clonotype. The J gene is TRBJ2-2, the V gene TRBV27; TRBD2 matches 9 bases. CDR1 MNHEY and CDR2 SMNVEV come from the germline V gene (reference sequence). With V trimmed by 8 bases and J by 6 bases, 4 bases remained unmatched. The CDR3 contains 13 residues. DNA for the CDR3: TGTGCCAGCCGTAGCGGGGGTGCCGGGGAGCTGTTTTTT. Protein: CASRSGGAGELFF.

This clonotype was observed many times. The rearrangement joins TRBV7-2 to TRBJ2-1; possibly TRBD2 for D (5 bases). The germline gives CDR1 SGHTA, CDR2 FQGNSA. V was pared by 5 bases and J by 10 bases, with 21 bases between. The CDR3 totals 15 residues. The CDR3 DNA follows: TGTGCCAGCAGCCCATCCCGGGGTGGCCCTGGGGAGCAGTTCTTC. Residues: CASSPSRGGPGEQFF.

The chain joins TRBV11-3 to TRBJ2-2, with TRBD1 matching 9 bases. The CDR3 has 16 amino acids. The germline CDR1 and CDR2 sequences are SGHNT and YENEEA. With V trimmed by 5 bases and J by 4 bases, 8 bases remained unmatched. The CDR3: CASSAGTGLVTGELFF. In DNA, the CDR3 is TGTGCCAGCAGCGCCGGGACAGGGTTGGTCACCGGGGAGCTGTTTTTT.

This clonotype was seen ten or more times. The chain uses TRBV15 and TRBJ2-3, with 7 bases that match TRBD2. V gave up 0 bases and J gave up 2 bases; unmatched junction bases: 8. The CDR3 contains 17 residues. Per germline, CDR1 LNHNV and CDR2 YYDKDF (reference sequence). In DNA form, the CDR3 reads TGTGCCACCAGCAGAGATGGTGGCGGGAGCAACACAGATACGCAGTATTTT. Translation gives CATSRDGGGSNTDTQYF.

This clonotype was counted at least ten times. J is TRBJ2-7 and V is TRBV12-3 or TRBV12-4; D is perhaps TRBD2 (5 bases). Trimming took 8 bases from V and 0 from J, leaving 11 bases between them. The CDR3 length is 13 residues. Here the CDR3 DNA reads TGTGCCAGCGCGCGGGCAAGCTCCTACGAGCAGTACTTC. Translated, it gives CASARASSYEQYF.

Of note for this clonotype: At one end the junction does not follow the germline gene, possibly because of a read error. V and J are TRBV5-1 and TRBJ2-2, with 8 bases aligning to TRBD1. Germline CDR1 is SGHRS and CDR2 is YFSETQ. The CDR3 has 15 amino acids. CDR3 region: CVSLPGQGYTGELFF. The CDR3 region has the DNA TGCGTCAGCCTCCCTGGACAGGGCTACACCGGGGAGCTGTTTTTT.

This clonotype was detected only a few times. The genes are TRBV10-3 and TRBJ2-1; D gene unclear. The germline V gene has CDR1 ENHRY and CDR2 SYGVKD. This CDR3 contains 13 residues. The germline V and J ends were trimmed by 5 bases and 2 bases, with 7 bases remaining between them. CDR3 coding DNA: TGTGCCATCAGTAGCGCAGCCTACAATGAGCAGTTCTTC. This encodes CAISSAAYNEQFF.